This T cell receptor beta chain was sequenced for a study of regulatory T cells in long-lasting Graves disease. General observations from the study: Thyroid tissue was not studied; only peripheral blood was. Persistent disease favored TRBV28, TRBJ1-2 and TRBJ2-5.

This clonotype was seen just once. Its specificity is unknown. The authors built TCR beta libraries using iRepertoire HTBI primers and Arm-PCR of CDR3 regions. TCRdb re-called the multiplex PCR reads with MiXCR, one entry per CDR3 protein. The sample carries 400,000 to 500,000 distinct CDR3 sequences, under 25% recorded once. V lost 3 bases to trimming and J lost 1 base, with 13 bases between them. CDR1 is DFQATT, CDR2 SNEGSKA, per germline (reference sequence). The CDR3 loop spans 15 amino acids. Regarding time point: persistent/refractory GD, antithyroid drugs over 5 years with positive TRAb. Making the TCR library involved RNA that had been extracted from PBMCs.

This clonotype was sampled from a female donor with Graves disease. The starting material was peripheral blood mononuclear cells (PBMCs), obtained when the disease was refractory, from a patient treated with antithyroid drugs. This chain joins TRBV20-1 and TRBJ2-4; D unresolved. The CDR3 bases are TGCAGTGCTAGTTCGATAGGCGATGCCAAAAACATTCAGTACTTC. It codes for CSASSIGDAKNIQYF.